This TCR beta chain derives from a study of CD8+ T cells in alopecia areata. Study in general: Once tofacitinib had been taken for 6 to 18 months, 6 months off drug followed.

Regarding treatment: oral pan-JAK inhibitor, 5-10 mg twice daily. RNA extraction was followed by reverse transcription into cDNA, which acted as the sequencing template. TCRdb's table, derived via immunoSEQ multiplex PCR, lists solely in-frame clones and lacks some. Here the sample spans 150,000 to 200,000 clones, about half being singletons. This clone was counted between two and nine times. The CDR3 has 17 amino acids. CDR1 and CDR2 (germline): LGHNA, YNFKEQ. V was clipped by 0 bases and J by 3 bases, with 15 bases between them. The starting material was CD8+ T cells sorted from blood, obtained at week 52, from a patient treated with tofacitinib. The receptor was isolated from a human donor with alopecia areata. The V gene is TRBV4-2, the J gene TRBJ1-5; perhaps TRBD1 as D (6 bases). The CDR3 loop reads CASSQDPQGSINQPQHF. The CDR3 region has the DNA TGTGCCAGCAGCCAAGACCCACAGGGTAGTATCAATCAGCCCCAGCATTTT.